These 19 T cell receptor beta chains were all obtained from the same sample, sequenced in a study of PD-1 blockade in classical Hodgkin lymphoma. All patients experienced relapse after autologous stem cell transplantation, and brentuximab vedotin exposure was variable. Clones were read by immunoSEQ multiplex PCR, and TCRdb kept only the in-frame ones, dropping some. The sample gives 13,000 to 15,000 clones, roughly 87% of which show up once; about 4.2% is in the top ten. Sample: peripheral blood mononuclear cells (PBMCs), taken at baseline. These receptors were obtained from a human donor with classical Hodgkin lymphoma.

The CDR3 region has the DNA TGTGCCAGCAGCGTAGGCGGGACCTACAATGAGCAGTTCTTC. Its protein is CASSVGGTYNEQFF. The chain is built from TRBV9 and TRBJ2-1, with D perhaps matching TRBD2 (6 bases). Germline-derived CDR1 and CDR2 are SGDLS and YYNGEE. This CDR3 is built from 14 residues. Trimming stripped 0 bases from V and 2 bases from J, with 6 bases between.

J is TRBJ1-1 and V is TRBV4-1; possibly TRBD1 for D (5 bases). The CDR3 contains 16 residues. The germline V gene has CDR1 MGHRA and CDR2 YSYEKL. Deletions cut 4 bases from V and 1 base from J, with 16 bases between. The CDR3 DNA is TGCGCCAGCAGCCCGCCAGGGTGGGGGGGGAACACTGAAGCTTTCTTT. Protein sequence: CASSPPGWGGNTEAFF.

This clone was observed once. This sequence joins TRBV6-1 and TRBJ1-1; TRBD1 aligns across 8 bases. CDR1 is MNHNS and CDR2 is SASEGT in the germline V gene. CDR3 length: 14 residues. The V segment lost 6 bases and the J segment 9 bases; nucleotides outside the gene matches: 12. The DNA for the CDR3 is TGTGCCAGCAGCGATACTGGACAGGGCAAAAAAGCTTTCTTT. It specifies CASSDTGQGKKAFF.

The rearrangement links TRBV4-3 to TRBJ2-1; 9 bases agree with TRBD2. J lost 8 bases, V lost 0 bases, and 8 bases had no gene match. Germline loops: CDR1 LGHNA, CDR2 YSLEER. CDR3 length: 16 amino acids. The CDR3 spells CASSQDLGGGADEQFF. The CDR3 DNA follows: TGCGCCAGCAGCCAAGATCTTGGCGGGGGGGCAGATGAGCAGTTCTTC.

This clone was seen more than once but under ten times. The sample carries other DNA sequences with the same CDR3. The rearrangement joins TRBV4-2 to TRBJ2-2; 9 bases map to TRBD2. J gave up 7 bases and V 3 bases, and 9 bases lay outside the gene matches. This CDR3 contains 16 residues. Per the germline V gene, CDR1 is LGHNA and CDR2 is YNFKEQ. CDR3 DNA: TGTGCCAGCAGCCAGACGGGGGCGGGGGGGCTCGGGGAGCTGTTTTTT. Amino acids: CASSQTGAGGLGELFF.

CDR3 sequence (DNA): TGTGCCAGCAGTGAAGCTGCGGGGGGTCAAGAGACCCAGTACTTC. Its translation is CASSEAAGGQETQYF. J is TRBJ2-5 and V is TRBV6-1; 8 bases match TRBD2. V lost 0 bases and J lost 2; bases outside the gene matches: 2. The CDR3 sequence is 15 residues long. Germline assignment: CDR1 MNHNS and CDR2 SASEGT.

The gene calls are TRBV6-4 and TRBJ2-1; TRBD2 agrees at 7 bases. Losses at the gene ends were 5 bases for V and 8 bases for J; bases not matched to a gene: 6. This CDR3 contains 13 residues. Germline CDR1 reads MRHNA; CDR2 reads SNTAGT. This CDR3 reads CASSLSGNHEQFF. The CDR3 DNA sequence: TGTGCCAGCAGTTTGAGCGGGAACCATGAGCAGTTCTTC.

The chain couples TRBV4-1 to TRBJ1-2; D perhaps matches TRBD1 (6 bases). The ends were cut back, 4 bases at V and 6 bases at J, with 15 bases in the middle. This CDR3 region has 14 residues. The V gene's germline CDR1 is MGHRA and CDR2 YSYEKL. In DNA, the CDR3 is TGCGCCAGCAGCCCCCTAGGGGGGTCCGATGGCTACACCTTC. Its translation: CASSPLGGSDGYTF.

The rearrangement uses TRBV6-4 and TRBJ2-2, with 10 bases identical to TRBD1. This CDR3 spans 14 amino acids. V lost 2 bases, J lost 6 bases, and 0 bases stayed unmatched. Germline V CDR1 and CDR2: MRHNA, SNTAGT. The CDR3 DNA sequence: TGTGCCAGCAGTGACGGACAGGGGGCCGGGGAGCTGTTTTTT. Amino acids: CASSDGQGAGELFF.

This clone was counted a single time. The chain joins TRBV6-1 to TRBJ2-1; D gene unclear. Germline V gene lookup returns CDR1 MNHNS and CDR2 SASEGT. Trimming shortened V by 5 bases and J by 4 bases, and 9 bases separated the two germline ends. The CDR3 contains 13 residues. Here the CDR3 reads CASSYAEYNEQFF. Written as DNA, the CDR3 is TGTGCCAGCAGTTATGCAGAGTACAATGAGCAGTTCTTC.

The table lists this clone with a few counts. V usage is TRBV2 and J usage is TRBJ2-1; 9 bases align to TRBD2. V was clipped by 5 bases and J by 2 bases; unmatched bases: 10. This CDR3 contains 17 residues. The germline V gene has CDR1 SNHLY and CDR2 FYNNEI. CDR3 region: CASSSGSGRVTYNEQFF. The CDR3 DNA reads as TGTGCCAGCAGTAGCGGTAGCGGGAGAGTAACCTACAATGAGCAGTTCTTC. The full variable domain, rest sourced from reference TRBV2 and TRBJ2-1, is EPEVTQTPSHQVTQMGQEVILRCVPISNHLYFYWYRQILGQKVEFLVSFYNNEISEKSEIFDDQFSVERPDGSNFTLKIRSTKLEDSAMYFCASSSGSGRVTYNEQFFGPGTRLTVL.

The chain has TRBV7-8 and TRBJ2-2; D is possibly TRBD1 (6 bases). Trimming removed 6 bases from V and 7 bases from J, with 15 bases in between. Germline V CDR1 and CDR2: SGHVS, FQNEAQ. This CDR3 contains 14 residues. The CDR3 nucleotides are TGTGCCAGCAGGACCCCAGGGGCCGGCGGGGAGCTGTTTTTT. This codes for CASRTPGAGGELFF.

This sequence joins TRBV7-2 and TRBJ2-3, with 9 bases matching TRBD1. CDR1 and CDR2 from the germline V gene are SGHTA and FQGNSA. CDR3 length: 16 residues. Trimming at V came to 5 bases and at J to 2 bases, leaving 8 bases not matched to a gene. CDR3 in amino acids: CASSPGTGYDTDTQYF. The CDR3 DNA reads TGTGCCAGCAGCCCCGGGACAGGGTACGACACAGATACGCAGTATTTT.

Regarding this clone: At one end, the junction sequence differs from germline, possibly due to a read error. The gene calls are TRBV6-5 and TRBJ1-6, with 11 bases lining up with TRBD1. This CDR3 spans 15 amino acids. In germline, CDR1 is MNHEY, CDR2 SVGAGI. The CDR3 region is CASSRTGGFGSPFHF. The DNA for the CDR3 is TGTGCCAGCAGCCGGACAGGGGGCTTCGGTTCACCCTTCCACTTT.

The chain joins TRBV5-6 to TRBJ2-7, with unresolved D. The V gene lost 6 bases and the J gene lost 6 bases, with 19 bases spanning the gap. CDR3 length: 14 amino acids. In germline, CDR1 is SGHDT, CDR2 YYEEEE. CDR3 protein: CASTPGPGPSEQYF. The CDR3 nucleotides are TGTGCCAGCACCCCAGGACCCGGCCCATCCGAGCAGTACTTC. Combining the CDR3 with reference TRBV5-6 and TRBJ2-7 gives the whole variable domain DAGVTQSPTHLIKTRGQQVTLRCSPKSGHDTVSWYQQALGQGPQFIFQYYEEEERQRGNFPDRFSGHQFPNYSSELNVNALLLGDSALYLCASTPGPGPSEQYFGPGTRLTVT.

The CDR3 DNA sequence: TGTGCCAGCAGCTTATCAACGGGACACAGCAATTCACCCCTCCACTTT. Its protein product is CASSLSTGHSNSPLHF. The genes are TRBV5-8 and TRBJ1-6; possible D gene TRBD1, 6 bases. V lost 2 bases and J lost 7, with 16 bases in between. Germline V CDR1 and CDR2: SGHTS, YDEGEE. This CDR3 region has 16 residues. Using reference TRBV5-8 and TRBJ1-6 for the parts outside the CDR3, the full variable domain is EAGVTQSPTHLIKTRGQQATLRCSPISGHTSVYWYQQALGLGLQFLLWYDEGEERNRGNFPPRFSGRQFPNYSSELNVNALELEDSALYLCASSLSTGHSNSPLHFGNGTRLTVT.

The CDR3 bases are TGTGCCAGCAACAACTCCCCAGGGTGGGACACTGAAGCTTTCTTT. This encodes CASNNSPGWDTEAFF. This chain uses TRBV7-9 with TRBJ1-1; a weak D match, TRBD1 (5 bases). The V end lost 7 bases, the J end lost 3 bases, and 18 bases lay between the germline ends. From germline, CDR1 is SEHNR and CDR2 FQNEAQ (reference sequence). The CDR3 totals 15 residues.

This clone was recorded once. The rearrangement uses TRBV7-2 and TRBJ2-5; D is possibly TRBD1 (6 bases). CDR1 SGHTA and CDR2 FQGNSA come from the germline V gene. This CDR3 region has 16 residues. Deletions cut 5 bases from V and 4 bases from J, with 20 bases between. The DNA for the CDR3 is TGTGCCAGCAGCGGCAACAGGGCTTTAGCGTCAGAGACCCAGTACTTC. It translates to CASSGNRALASETQYF.

The rearrangement uses TRBV18 and TRBJ2-1; D perhaps matches TRBD1 (6 bases). V lost 2 bases to trimming and J lost 4 bases, with 6 bases between them. This CDR3 region has 13 residues. In germline, CDR1 is KGHSH, CDR2 LQKENI. CDR3 DNA: TGTGCCAGCTCACCAACAGGGTACAATGAGCAGTTCTTC. This encodes CASSPTGYNEQFF.